What follows describes a single T cell receptor (beta chain). These data are taken from a study of monozygotic twins with inflammatory bowel disease. T cells were not sorted, and total RNA was isolated straight from whole blood. The CDR3 spans 15 residues. Germline V gives CDR1 LGHNA, CDR2 YSLEER. Each UMI, carrying a 6-nucleotide sample barcode, came from template switching. From the 5' RACE reads, TCRdb lists one entry per CDR3 protein and no DNA. The sample has some 99,000 distinct CDR3 sequences, and its top ten clones hold about an eighth. The chain joins TRBV4-3 to TRBJ2-7; TCRdb's D gene call, TRBD1, goes unchecked for lack of DNA. The receptor was derived from a human donor with ulcerative colitis or Crohn's disease, or a healthy co-twin of an affected twin (not recorded which). The specimen sequenced was blood. The CDR3 protein is CASSHLTGDPYEQYF.